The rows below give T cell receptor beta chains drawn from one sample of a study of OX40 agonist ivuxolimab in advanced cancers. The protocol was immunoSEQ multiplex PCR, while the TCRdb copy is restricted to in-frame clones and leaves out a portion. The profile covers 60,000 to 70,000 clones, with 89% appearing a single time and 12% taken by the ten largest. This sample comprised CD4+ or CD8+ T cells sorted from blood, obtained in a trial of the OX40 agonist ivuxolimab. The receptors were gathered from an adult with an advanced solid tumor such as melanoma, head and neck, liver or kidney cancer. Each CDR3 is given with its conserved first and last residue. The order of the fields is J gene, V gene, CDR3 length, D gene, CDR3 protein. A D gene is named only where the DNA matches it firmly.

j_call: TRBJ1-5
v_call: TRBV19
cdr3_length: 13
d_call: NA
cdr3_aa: CASSSRVYQPQHF

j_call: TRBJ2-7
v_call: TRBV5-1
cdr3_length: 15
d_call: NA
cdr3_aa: CASSPTGAANYEQYF

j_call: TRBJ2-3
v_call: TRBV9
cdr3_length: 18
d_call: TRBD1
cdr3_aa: CASSVGDRGLVRTDTQYF

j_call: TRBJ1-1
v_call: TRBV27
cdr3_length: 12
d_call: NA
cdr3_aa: CASSLIGTEAFF

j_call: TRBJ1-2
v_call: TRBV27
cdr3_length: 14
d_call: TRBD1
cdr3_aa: CASSSGTAFYGYTF

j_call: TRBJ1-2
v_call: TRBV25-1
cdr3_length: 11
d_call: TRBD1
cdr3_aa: CASRQGGGYTF

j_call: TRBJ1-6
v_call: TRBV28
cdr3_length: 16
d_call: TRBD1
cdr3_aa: CASSLLAGGGNSPLHF

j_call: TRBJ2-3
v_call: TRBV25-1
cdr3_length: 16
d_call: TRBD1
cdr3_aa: CASSSHRDSLTDTQYF

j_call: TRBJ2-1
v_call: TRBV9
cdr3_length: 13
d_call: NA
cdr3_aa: CASSAGNWAGKFF

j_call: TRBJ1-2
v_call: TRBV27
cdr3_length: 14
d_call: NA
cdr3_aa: CASGGGPIRNGYTF

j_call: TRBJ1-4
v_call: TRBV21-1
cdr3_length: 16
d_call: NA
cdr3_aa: CAFPRRELSTNEKLFF

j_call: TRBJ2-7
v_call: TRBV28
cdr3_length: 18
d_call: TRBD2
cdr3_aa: CASRPTGTSGSASYEQYF

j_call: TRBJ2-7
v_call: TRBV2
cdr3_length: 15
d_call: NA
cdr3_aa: CASSSGQGLDYEQYF

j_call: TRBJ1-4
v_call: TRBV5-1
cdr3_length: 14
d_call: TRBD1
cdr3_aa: CASRKDRGHEKLFF

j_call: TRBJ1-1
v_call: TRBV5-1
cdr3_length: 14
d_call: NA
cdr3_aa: CASSLGTMNTEAFF

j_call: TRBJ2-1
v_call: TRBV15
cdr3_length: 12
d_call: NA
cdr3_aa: CATSTTGNEQFF

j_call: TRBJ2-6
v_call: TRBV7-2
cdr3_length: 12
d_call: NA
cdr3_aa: CASSPVVVVLTF

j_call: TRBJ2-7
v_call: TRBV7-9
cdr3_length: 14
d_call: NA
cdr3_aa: CASVTTVSSYEQYF

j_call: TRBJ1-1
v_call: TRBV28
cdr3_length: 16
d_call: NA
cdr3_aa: CASKPPGTGEGTEAFF

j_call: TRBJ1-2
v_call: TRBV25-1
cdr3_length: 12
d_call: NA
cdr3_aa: CASSYGDYGYTF

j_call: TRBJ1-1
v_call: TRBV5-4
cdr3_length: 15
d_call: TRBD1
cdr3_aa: CASSLYRGENTEAFF

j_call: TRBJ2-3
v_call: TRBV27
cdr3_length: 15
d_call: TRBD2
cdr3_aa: CASRPGLAGEGTQYF

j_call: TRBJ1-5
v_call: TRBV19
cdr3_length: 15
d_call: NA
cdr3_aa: CASSIFDPSNQPQHF

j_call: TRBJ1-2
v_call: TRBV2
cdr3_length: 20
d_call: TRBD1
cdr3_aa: CASSGESRGSGNSYGYGYTF

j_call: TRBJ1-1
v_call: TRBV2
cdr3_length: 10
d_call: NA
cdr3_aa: CASGRGRAFF

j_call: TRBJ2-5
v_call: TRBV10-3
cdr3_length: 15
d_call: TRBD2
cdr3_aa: CAISIIAGGSETQYF

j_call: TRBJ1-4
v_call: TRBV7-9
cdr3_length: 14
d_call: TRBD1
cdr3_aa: CASSLGDSEEKLFF

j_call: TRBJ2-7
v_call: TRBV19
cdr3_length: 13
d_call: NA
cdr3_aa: CASSLQGPSEQYF

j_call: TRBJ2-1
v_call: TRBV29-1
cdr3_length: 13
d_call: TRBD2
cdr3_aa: CSVVGSGSHEQFF

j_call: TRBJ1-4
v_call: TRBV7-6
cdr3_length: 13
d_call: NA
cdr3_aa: CASSLNSNEKLFF

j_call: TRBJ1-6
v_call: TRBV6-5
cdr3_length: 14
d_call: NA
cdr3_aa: CASTPVGANSPLHF

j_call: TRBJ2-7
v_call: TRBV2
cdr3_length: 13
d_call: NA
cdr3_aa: CASSDLPKDEQYF

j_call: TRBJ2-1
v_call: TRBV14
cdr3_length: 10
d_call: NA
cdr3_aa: CASSFNEQFF

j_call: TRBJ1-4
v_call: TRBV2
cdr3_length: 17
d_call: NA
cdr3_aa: CASGRDPKAATNEKLFF

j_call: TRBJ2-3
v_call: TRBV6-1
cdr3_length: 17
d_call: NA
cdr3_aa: CASSELMARASTDTQYF

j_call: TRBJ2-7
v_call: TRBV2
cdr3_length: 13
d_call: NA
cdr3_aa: CASRVTRSVEQYF

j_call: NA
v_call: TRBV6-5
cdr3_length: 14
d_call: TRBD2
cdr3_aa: CASSGLADGYEQYF

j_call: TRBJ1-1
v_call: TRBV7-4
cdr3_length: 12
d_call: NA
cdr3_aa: CASSLDSTEAFF

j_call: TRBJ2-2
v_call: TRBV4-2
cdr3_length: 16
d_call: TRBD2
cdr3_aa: CASSQERAGVTGELFF

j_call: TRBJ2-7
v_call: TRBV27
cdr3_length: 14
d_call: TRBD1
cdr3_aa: CASSPGQGAYEQYF